The T cell receptor (beta chain) under discussion was sequenced for a study of CD8 T cells in Susac syndrome. The authors sequenced TCR beta from blood CD8+ and CD4+ T cells. The CD8+ and CD4+ T cells were isolated magnetically using a negative isolation approach, whereas the TEMRA cells were enriched by FACS. It was with random hexamers that 0.5 to 1 ug RNA was reverse transcribed. Amplification of TCR beta CDR3 by immunoSEQ multiplex PCR spanned 54 Vbeta and 13 Jbeta. TCRdb re-analysed the immunoSEQ multiplex PCR reads in MiXCR, keeping a single row per CDR3 protein. The sample lists fewer than 300,000 distinct CDR3 sequences, approximately 81% occurring once. The CDR3 has 14 residues. Unmatched junction bases numbered 3, after V lost 3 bases and J lost 4 bases. Germline CDR1 is MGHRA and CDR2 is YSYEKL.

This TCR came from a human donor with multiple sclerosis. The rearrangement joins TRBV4-1 to TRBJ2-3; 8 positions agree with TRBD2. The source material was CD8+ T cells from PBMCs. CDR3 region: CASSQRTSSDTQYF. CDR3 coding DNA: TGCGCCAGCAGCCAGAGGACTAGCTCAGATACGCAGTATTTT.